This T cell receptor (beta chain) is drawn from a study of shared clonotypes between healthy human individuals. Profiling relied on immunoSEQ multiplex PCR, and the TCRdb table lists in-frame clones only, not all of them. Of fewer than 400,000 clones listed, roughly 70% are singletons. From germline, CDR1 is SGHDT and CDR2 YYEEEE. Trimming pared 0 bases from V and 3 bases from J, leaving 6 bases between. This CDR3 is built from 13 residues. Sequencing was performed on memory CD4+ T cells sorted from blood. Stated subset: CD45RA-negative fraction. The clonotype originates from a man in his thirties or forties in good health. The rearrangement links TRBV5-6 to TRBJ1-2; D not certain. For the CDR3, the DNA is TGTGCCAGCAGCTTGGGGGTAGACTATGGCTACACCTTC. It yields the protein CASSLGVDYGYTF.